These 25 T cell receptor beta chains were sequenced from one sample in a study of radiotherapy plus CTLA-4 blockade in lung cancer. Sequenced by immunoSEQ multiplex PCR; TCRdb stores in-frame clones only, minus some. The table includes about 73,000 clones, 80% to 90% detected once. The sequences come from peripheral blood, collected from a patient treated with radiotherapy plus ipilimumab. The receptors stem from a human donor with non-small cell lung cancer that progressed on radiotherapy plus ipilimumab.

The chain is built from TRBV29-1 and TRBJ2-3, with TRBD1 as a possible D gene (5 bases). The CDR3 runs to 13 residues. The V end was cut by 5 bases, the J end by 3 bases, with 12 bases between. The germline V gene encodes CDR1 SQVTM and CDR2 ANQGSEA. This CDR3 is CSVPFPGTDTQYF. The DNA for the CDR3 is TGCAGCGTTCCCTTCCCAGGGACAGATACGCAGTATTTT.

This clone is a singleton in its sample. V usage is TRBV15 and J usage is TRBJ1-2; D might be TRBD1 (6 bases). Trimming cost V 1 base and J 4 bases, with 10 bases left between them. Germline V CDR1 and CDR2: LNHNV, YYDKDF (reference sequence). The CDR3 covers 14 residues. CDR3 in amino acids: CATSRAQGPYGYTF. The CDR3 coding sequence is TGTGCCACCAGCAGAGCACAGGGCCCCTATGGCTACACCTTC.

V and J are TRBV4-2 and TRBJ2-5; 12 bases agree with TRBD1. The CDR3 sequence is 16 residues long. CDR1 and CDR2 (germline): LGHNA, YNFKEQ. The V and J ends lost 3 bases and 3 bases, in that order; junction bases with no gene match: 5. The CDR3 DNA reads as TGTGCCAGCAGCCAGGACGGGACAGGGGGCGAAGAGACCCAGTACTTC. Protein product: CASSQDGTGGEETQYF.

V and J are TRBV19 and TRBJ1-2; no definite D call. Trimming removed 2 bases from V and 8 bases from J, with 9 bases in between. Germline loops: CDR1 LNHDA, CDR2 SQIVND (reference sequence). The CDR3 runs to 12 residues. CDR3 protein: CASSISDVGYTF. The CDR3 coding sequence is TGTGCCAGTAGTATAAGTGACGTCGGCTACACCTTC.

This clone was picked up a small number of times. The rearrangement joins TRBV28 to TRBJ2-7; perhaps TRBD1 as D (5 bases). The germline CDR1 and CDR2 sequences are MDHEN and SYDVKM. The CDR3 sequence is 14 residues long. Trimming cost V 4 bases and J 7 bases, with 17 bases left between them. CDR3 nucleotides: TGTGCCAGCAGTTATTCTCTAGGGGAAGGGGAGCAGTACGTC. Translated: CASSYSLGEGEQYV.

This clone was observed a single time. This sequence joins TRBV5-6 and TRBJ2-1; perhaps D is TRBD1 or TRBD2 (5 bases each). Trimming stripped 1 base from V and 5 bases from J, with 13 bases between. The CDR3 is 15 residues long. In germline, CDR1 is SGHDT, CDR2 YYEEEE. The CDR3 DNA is TGTGCCAGCAGCTTGTGGGGGAGCGCGAACAATGAGCAGTTCTTC. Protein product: CASSLWGSANNEQFF. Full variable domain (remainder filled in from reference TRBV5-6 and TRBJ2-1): DAGVTQSPTHLIKTRGQQVTLRCSPKSGHDTVSWYQQALGQGPQFIFQYYEEEERQRGNFPDRFSGHQFPNYSSELNVNALLLGDSALYLCASSLWGSANNEQFFGPGTRLTVL.

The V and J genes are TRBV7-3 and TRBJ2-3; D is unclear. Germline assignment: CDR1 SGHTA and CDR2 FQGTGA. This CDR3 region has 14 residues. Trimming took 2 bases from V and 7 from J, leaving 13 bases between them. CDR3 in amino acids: CASSLADRYNTQYF. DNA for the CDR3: TGTGCCAGCAGCTTAGCCGACCGTTATAATACGCAGTATTTT.

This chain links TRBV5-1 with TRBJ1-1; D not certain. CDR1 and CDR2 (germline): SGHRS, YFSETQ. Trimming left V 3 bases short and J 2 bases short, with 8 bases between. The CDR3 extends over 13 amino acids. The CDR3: CASSSNTNTEAFF. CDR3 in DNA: TGCGCCAGCAGCTCCAACACCAACACTGAAGCTTTCTTT.

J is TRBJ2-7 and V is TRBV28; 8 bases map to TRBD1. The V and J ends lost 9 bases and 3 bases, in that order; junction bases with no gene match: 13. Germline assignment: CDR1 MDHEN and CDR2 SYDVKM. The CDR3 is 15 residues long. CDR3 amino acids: CASRSSGTGIYEQYV. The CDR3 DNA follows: TGTGCCAGTCGGAGCTCCGGGACAGGAATCTACGAGCAGTACGTC.

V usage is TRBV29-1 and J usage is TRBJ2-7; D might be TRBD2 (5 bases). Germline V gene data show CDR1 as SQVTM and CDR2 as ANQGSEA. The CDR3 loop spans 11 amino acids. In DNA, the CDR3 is TGCAGGGGAGAAATGACCCGAGAGCAGTACGTC. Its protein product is CRGEMTREQYV.

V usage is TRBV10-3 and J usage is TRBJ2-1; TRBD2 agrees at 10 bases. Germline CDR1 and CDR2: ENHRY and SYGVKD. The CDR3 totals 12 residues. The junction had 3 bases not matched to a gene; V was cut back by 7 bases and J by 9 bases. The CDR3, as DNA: TGTGCCATCACTAGCGGGAGAGGTGAGCAGTTCTTC. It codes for CAITSGRGEQFF.

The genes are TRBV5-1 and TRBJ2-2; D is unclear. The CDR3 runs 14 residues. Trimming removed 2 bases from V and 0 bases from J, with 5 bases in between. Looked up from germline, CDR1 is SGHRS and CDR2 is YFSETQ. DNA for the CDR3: TGCGCCAGCAGCTTTGAAGCGAACACCGGGGAGCTGTTTTTT. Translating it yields CASSFEANTGELFF.

The CDR3 coding sequence is TGTGCCAGCAGGGTGGCTTTCTACGAGCAGTACTTC. Its protein is CASRVAFYEQYF. The chain uses TRBV2 and TRBJ2-7, with D uncertain. The CDR3 is 12 amino acids. Trimming pared 6 bases from V and 3 bases from J, leaving 9 bases between. Germline V CDR1 and CDR2: SNHLY, FYNNEI.

CDR3 nucleotides: TGTGCCACCAACCGGGACCCCACACGGGAGCAGTACGTC. Its translation: CATNRDPTREQYV. The genes are TRBV2 and TRBJ2-7, with D perhaps assigned TRBD1 or TRBD2 (5 bases each). The CDR3 has 13 amino acids. Germline V gene sequence: CDR1 SNHLY, CDR2 FYNNEI. V dropped 10 bases and J dropped 7 bases, with 20 bases sitting between them.

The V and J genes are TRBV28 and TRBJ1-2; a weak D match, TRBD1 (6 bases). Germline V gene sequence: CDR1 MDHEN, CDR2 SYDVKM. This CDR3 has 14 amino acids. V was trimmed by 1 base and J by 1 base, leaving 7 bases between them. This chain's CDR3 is CASSLFRGNYGYTF. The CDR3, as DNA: TGTGCCAGCAGTTTATTCAGGGGTAACTATGGCTACACCTTC.

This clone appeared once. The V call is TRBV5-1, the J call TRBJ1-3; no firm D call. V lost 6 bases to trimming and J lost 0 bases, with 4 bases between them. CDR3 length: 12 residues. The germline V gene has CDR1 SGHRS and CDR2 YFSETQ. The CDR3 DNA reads TGCGCCAGCACCAACTCTGGAAACACCATATATTTT. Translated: CASTNSGNTIYF.

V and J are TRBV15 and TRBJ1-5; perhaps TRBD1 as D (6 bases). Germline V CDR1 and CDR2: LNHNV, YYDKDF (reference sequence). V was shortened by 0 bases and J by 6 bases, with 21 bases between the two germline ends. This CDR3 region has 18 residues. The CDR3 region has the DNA TGTGCCACCAGCAGAGATTATGGAGTCGGGACAAATATTCAGCCCCAGCATTTT. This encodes CATSRDYGVGTNIQPQHF.

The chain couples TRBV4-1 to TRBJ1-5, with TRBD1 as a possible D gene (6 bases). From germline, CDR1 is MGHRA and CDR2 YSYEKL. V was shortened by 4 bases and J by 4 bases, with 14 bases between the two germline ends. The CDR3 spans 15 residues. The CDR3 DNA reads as TGCGCCAGCAGCCCGTCACAGGGAGTAAATCAGCCCCAGCATTTT. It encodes CASSPSQGVNQPQHF.

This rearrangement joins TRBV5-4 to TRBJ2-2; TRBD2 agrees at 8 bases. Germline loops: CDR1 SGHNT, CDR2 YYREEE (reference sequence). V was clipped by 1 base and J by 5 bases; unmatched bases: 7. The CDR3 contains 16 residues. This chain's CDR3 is CASSLISGSSTGELFF. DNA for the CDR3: TGTGCCAGCAGCTTGATAAGCGGGAGTAGTACCGGGGAGCTGTTTTTT.

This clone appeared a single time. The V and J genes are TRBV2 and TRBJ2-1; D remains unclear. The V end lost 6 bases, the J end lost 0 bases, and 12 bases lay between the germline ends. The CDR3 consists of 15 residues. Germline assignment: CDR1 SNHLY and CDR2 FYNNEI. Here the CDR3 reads CASRTLRSSYNEQFF. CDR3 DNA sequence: TGTGCCAGCAGAACCCTTCGAAGCTCCTACAATGAGCAGTTCTTC.

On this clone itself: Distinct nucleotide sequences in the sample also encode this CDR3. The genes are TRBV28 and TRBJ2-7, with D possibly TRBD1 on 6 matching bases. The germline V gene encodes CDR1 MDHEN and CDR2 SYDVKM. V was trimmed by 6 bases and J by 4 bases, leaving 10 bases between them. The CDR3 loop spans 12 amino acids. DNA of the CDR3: TGTGCCAGCAGCTTACAGGGTTACGAGCAGTACTTC. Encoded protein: CASSLQGYEQYF. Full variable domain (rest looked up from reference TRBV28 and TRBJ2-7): DVKVTQSSRYLVKRTGEKVFLECVQDMDHENMFWYRQDPGLGLRLIYFSYDVKMKEKGDIPEGYSVSREKKERFSLILESASTNQTSMYLCASSLQGYEQYFGPGTRLTVT.

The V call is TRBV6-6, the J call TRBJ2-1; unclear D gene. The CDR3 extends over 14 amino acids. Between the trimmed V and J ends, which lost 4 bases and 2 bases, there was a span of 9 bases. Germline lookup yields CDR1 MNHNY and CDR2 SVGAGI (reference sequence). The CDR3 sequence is CASSSELPYNEQFF. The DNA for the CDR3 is TGTGCCAGCAGTTCCGAACTCCCCTACAATGAGCAGTTCTTC.

The CDR3 region is CASSHSPGQGPNEQYF. CDR3 bases: TGCGCCAGCAGTCACTCACCGGGACAGGGGCCCAACGAGCAGTACTTC. This chain links TRBV23-1 with TRBJ2-7, with 10 bases that match TRBD1. TRBV23-1 belongs to the ORF category, with a function that is uncertain. The CDR3 is made up of 16 amino acids. V dropped 3 bases and J dropped 5; count of bases not matched to a gene: 10.

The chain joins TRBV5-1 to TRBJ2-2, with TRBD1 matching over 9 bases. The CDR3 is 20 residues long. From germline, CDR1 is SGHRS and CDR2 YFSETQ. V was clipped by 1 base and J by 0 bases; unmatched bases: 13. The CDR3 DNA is TGCGCCAGCAGCTTGAGGCCCCCGGGACAGGGAACACCGAACACCGGGGAGCTGTTTTTT. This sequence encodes CASSLRPPGQGTPNTGELFF.

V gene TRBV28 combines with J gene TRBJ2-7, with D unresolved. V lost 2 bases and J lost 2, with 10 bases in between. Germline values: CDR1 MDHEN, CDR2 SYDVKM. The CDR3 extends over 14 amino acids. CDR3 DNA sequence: TGTGCCAGCAGTTTAAGAGGACCACCCTACGAGCAGTACGTC. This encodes CASSLRGPPYEQYV.